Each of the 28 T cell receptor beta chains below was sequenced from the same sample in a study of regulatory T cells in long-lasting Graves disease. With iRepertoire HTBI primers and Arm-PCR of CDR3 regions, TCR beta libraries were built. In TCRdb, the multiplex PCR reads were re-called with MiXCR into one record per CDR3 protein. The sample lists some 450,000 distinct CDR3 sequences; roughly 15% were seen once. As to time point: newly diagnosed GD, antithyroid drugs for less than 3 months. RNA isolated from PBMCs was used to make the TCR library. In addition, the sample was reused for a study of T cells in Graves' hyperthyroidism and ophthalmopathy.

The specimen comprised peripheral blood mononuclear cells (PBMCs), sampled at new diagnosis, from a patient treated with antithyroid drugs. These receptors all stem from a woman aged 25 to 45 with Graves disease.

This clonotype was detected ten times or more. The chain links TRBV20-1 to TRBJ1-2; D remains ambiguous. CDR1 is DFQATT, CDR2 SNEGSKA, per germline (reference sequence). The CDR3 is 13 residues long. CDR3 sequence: CREPSTILYGYTF. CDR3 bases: TGCAGGGAGCCCTCAACTATCCTCTATGGCTACACCTTC.

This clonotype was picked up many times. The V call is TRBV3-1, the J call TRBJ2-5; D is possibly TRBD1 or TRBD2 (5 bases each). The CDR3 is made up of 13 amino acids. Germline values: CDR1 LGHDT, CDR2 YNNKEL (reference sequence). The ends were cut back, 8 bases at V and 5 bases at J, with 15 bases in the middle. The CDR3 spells CASSKRGPETQYF. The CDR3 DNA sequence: TGTGCCAGCTCCAAGAGGGGTCCGGAGACCCAGTACTTC.

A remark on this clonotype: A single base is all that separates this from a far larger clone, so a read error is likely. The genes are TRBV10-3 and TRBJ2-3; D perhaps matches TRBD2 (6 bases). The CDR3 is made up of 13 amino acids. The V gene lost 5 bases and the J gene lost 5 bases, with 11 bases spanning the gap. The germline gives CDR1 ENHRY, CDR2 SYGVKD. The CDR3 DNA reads TGTGCCATCAGTCCGACTAGTGTAGATACGCAGTATTTT. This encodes CAISPTSVDTQYF.

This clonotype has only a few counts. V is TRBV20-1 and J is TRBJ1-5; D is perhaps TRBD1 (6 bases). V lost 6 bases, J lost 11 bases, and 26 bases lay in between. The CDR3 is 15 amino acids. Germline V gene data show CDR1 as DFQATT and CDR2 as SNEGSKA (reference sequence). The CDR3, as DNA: TGCAGTGCCAAACGGTCGGGGGGCGATTCTTCAGCCCAGCATTTT. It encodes CSAKRSGGDSSAQHF.

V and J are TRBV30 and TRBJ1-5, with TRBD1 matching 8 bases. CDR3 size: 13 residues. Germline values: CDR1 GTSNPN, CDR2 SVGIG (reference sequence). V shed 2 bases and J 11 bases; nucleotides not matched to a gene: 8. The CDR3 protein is CAWSPGQGTAQHF. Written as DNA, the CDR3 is TGTGCCTGGAGTCCCGGACAGGGTACGGCCCAGCATTTT. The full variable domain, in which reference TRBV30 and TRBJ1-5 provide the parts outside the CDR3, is SQTIHQWPATLVQPVGSPLSLECTVEGTSNPNLYWYRQAAGRGLQLLFYSVGIGQISSEVPQNLSASRPQDRQFILSSKKLLLSDSGFYLCAWSPGQGTAQHFGDGTRLSIL.

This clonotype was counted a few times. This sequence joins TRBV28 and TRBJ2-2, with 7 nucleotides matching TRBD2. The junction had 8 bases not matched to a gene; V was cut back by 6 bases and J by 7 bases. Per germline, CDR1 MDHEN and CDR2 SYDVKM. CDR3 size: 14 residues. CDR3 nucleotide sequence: TGTGCCAGCAGCCGTGGACTAGAGGTCGGGGAGCTGTTTTTT. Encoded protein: CASSRGLEVGELFF. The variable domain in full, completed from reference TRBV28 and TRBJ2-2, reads DVKVTQSSRYLVKRTGEKVFLECVQDMDHENMFWYRQDPGLGLRLIYFSYDVKMKEKGDIPEGYSVSREKKERFSLILESASTNQTSMYLCASSRGLEVGELFFGEGSRLTVL.

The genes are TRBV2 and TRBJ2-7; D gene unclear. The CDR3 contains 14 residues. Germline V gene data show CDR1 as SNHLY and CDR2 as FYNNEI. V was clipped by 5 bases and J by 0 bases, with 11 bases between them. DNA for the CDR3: TGTGCCAGCAGTCCCGACTCTAGCTCCTACGAGCAGTACTTC. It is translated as CASSPDSSSYEQYF.

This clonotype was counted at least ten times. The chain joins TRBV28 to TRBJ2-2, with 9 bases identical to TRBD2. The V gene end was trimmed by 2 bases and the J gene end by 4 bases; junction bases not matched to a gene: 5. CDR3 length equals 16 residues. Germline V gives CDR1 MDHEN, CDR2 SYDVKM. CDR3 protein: CASSLMVAGVTGELFF. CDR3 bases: TGTGCCAGCAGTTTAATGGTAGCGGGAGTCACCGGGGAGCTGTTTTTT.

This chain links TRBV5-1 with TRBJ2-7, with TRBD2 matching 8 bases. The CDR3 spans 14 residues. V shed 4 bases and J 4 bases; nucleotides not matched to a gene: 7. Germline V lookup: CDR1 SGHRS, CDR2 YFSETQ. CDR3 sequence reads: CASSADGGGYEQYF. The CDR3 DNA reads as TGCGCCAGCAGCGCCGACGGGGGGGGGTACGAGCAGTACTTC.

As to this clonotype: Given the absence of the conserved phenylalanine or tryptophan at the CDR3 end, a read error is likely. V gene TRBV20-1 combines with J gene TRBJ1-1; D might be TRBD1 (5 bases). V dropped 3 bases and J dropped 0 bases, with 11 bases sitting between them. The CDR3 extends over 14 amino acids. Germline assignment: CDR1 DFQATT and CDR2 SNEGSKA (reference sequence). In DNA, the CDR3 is TGCAGTGCTAGGGGGGGGGGATTGAACACTGAAGCTTTCTCT. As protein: CSARGGGLNTEAFS.

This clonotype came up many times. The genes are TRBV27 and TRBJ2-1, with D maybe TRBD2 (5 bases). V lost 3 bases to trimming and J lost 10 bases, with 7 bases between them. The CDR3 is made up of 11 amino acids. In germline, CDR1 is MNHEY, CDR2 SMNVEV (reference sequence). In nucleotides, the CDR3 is TGTGCCAGCAGTTTCGCGGGCGAGCAGTTCTTC. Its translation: CASSFAGEQFF.

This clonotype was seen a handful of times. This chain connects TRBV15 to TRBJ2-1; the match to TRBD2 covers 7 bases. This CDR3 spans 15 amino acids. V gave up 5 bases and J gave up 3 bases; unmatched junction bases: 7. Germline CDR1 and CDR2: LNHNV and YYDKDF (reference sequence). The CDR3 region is CATSGLTGGYNEQFF. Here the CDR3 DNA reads TGTGCCACCAGCGGACTTACGGGAGGCTACAATGAGCAGTTCTTC.

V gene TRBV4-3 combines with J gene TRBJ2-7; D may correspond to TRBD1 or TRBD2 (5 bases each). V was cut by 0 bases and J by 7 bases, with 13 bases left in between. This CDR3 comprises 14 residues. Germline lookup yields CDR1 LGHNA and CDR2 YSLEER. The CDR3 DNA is TGCGCCAGCAGCCAAGACAGGGCTACGGGAGAGCAGTACTTC. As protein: CASSQDRATGEQYF.

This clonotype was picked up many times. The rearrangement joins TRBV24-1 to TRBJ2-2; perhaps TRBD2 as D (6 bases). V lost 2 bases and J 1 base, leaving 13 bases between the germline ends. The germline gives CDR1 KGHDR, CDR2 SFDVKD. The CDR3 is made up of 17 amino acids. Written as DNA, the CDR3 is TGTGCCACCAGTGATTCCTGGACTACCGTGAACACCGGGGAGCTGTTTTTT. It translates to CATSDSWTTVNTGELFF.

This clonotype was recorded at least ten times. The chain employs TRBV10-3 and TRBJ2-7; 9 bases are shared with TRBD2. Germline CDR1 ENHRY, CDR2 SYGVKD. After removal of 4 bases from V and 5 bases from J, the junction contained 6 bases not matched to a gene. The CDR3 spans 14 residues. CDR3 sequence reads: CAISVSSGRNEQYF. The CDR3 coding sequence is TGTGCCATCAGTGTTTCAAGCGGGAGGAACGAGCAGTACTTC.

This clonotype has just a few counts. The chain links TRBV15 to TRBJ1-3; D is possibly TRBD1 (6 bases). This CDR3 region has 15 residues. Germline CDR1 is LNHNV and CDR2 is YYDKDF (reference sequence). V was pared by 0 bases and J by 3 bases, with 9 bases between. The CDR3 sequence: CATSRDHRDGNTIYF. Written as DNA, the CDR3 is TGTGCCACCAGCAGAGATCACAGGGATGGAAACACCATATATTTT.

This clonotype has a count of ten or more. The CDR3 nucleotides read TGCGCCAGCAGCCTGGGTGTGCACGGGGACATTCAGTACTTC. Protein sequence: CASSLGVHGDIQYF. V and J are TRBV4-3 and TRBJ2-4; D is perhaps TRBD2 (5 bases). This CDR3 contains 14 residues. Germline CDR1 is LGHNA and CDR2 is YSLEER. V was clipped by 4 bases and J by 8 bases, with 15 bases between them.

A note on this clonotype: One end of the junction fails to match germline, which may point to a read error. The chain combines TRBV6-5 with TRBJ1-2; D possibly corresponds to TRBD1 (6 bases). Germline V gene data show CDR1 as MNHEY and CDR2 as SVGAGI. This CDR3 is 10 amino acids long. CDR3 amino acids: CASSSDRTIF. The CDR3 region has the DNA TGTGCCAGCAGTTCCGACAGGACCATTTTC.

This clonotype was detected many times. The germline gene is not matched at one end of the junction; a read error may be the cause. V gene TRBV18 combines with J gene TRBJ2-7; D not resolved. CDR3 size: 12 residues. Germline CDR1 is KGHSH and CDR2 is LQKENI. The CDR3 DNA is TGTACCAGCTCACCCTCGAGATACGAGCAGTACTTC. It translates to CTSSPSRYEQYF.

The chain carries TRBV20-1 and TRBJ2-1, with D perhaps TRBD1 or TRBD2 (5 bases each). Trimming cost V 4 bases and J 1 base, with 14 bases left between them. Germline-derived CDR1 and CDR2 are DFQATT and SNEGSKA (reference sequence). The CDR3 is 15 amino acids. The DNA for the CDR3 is TGCAGTGCTACGTGGGACGCAGCTTCCTACAATGAGCAGTTCTTC. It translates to CSATWDAASYNEQFF.

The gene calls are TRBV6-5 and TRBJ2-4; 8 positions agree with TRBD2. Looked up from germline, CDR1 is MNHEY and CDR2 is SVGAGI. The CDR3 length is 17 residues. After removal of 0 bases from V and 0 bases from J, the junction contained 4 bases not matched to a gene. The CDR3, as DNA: TGTGCCAGCAGTTACTCCCGGGAGGGGGGAGCCAAAAACATTCAGTACTTC. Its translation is CASSYSREGGAKNIQYF.

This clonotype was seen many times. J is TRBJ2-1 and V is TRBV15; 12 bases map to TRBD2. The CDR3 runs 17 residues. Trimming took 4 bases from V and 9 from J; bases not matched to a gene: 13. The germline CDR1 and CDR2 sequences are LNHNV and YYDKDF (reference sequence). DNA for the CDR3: TGTGCCACCAGCATAACCTATTGGACTAGCGGGATTCCTGAGCAGTTCTTC. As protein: CATSITYWTSGIPEQFF.

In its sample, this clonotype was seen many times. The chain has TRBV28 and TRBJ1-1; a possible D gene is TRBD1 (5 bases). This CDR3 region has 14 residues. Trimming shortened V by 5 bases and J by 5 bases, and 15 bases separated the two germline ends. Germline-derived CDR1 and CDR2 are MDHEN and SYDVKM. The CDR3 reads CASSNQGIGTEAFF. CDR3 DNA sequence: TGTGCCAGCAGTAACCAGGGAATTGGAACTGAAGCTTTCTTT.

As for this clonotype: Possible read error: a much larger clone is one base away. This chain's CDR3 is CASTRGLADQFKYNEQYF. The CDR3 bases are TGTGCCAGCACCCGGGGACTAGCGGACCAATTTAAGTACAATGAGCAGTACTTC. The V and J genes are TRBV7-2 and TRBJ2-7; 11 bases align to TRBD2. V shed 7 bases, J shed 7 bases, and the junction held 21 bases outside the gene matches. The CDR3 extends over 18 amino acids. Per germline, CDR1 SGHTA and CDR2 FQGNSA.

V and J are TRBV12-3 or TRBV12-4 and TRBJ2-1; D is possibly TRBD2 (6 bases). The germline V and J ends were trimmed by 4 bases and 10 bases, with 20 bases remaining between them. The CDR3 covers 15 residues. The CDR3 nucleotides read TGTGCCAGCAGTTCTCCGGGACCCCGAGGAGGGGAGCAGTTCTTC. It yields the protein CASSSPGPRGGEQFF.

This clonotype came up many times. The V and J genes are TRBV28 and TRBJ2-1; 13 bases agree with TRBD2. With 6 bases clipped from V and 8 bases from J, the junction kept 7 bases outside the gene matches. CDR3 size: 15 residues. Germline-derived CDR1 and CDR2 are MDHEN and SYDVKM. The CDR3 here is CASSHRTSGSYEQFF. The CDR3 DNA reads TGTGCCAGCAGCCACAGGACTAGCGGGAGTTATGAGCAGTTCTTC.

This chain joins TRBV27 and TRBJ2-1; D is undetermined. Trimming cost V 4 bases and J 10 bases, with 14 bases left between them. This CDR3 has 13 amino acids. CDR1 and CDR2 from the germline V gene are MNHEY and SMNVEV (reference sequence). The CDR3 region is CASSYLASREQFF. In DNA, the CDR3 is TGTGCCAGCAGTTATTTGGCCTCTCGAGAGCAGTTCTTC.

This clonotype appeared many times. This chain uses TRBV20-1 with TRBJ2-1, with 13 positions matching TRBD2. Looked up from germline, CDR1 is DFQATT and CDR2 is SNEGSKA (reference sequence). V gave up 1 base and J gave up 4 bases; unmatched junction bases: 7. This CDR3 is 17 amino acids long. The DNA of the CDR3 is TGCAGTGCTAGAGGGCGGGGACTAGCGGGGAGGTACAATGAGCAGTTCTTC. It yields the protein CSARGRGLAGRYNEQFF.